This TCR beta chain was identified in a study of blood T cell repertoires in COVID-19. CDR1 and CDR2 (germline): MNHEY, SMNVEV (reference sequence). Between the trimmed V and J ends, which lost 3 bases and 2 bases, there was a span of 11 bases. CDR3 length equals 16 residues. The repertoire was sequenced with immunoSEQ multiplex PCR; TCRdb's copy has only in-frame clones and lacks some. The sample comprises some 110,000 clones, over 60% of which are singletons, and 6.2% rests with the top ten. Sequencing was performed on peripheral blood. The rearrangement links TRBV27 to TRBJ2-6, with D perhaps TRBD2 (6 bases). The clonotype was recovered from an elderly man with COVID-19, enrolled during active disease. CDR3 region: CASSLNGGTGANVLTF. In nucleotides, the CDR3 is TGTGCCAGCAGTTTGAACGGCGGGACTGGGGCCAACGTCCTGACTTTC.